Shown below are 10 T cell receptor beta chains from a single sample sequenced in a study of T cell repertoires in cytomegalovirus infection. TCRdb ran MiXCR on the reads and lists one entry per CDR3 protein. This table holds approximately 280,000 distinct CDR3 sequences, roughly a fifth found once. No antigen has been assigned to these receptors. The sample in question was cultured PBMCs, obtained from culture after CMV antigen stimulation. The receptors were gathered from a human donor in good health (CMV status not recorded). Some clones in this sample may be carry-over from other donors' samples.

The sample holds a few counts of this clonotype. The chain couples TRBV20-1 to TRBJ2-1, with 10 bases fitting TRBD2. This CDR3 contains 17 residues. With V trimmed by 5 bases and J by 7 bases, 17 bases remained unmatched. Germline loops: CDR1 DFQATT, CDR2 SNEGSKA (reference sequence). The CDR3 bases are TGCAGTGCTCCCATAGCGGGAGGATCACGCGGGTATAATGAGCAGTTCTTC. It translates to CSAPIAGGSRGYNEQFF.

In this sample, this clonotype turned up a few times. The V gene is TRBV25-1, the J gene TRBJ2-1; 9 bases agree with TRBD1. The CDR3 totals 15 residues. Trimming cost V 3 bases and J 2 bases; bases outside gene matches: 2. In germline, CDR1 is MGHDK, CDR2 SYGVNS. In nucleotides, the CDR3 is TGTGCCAGCAGTGATACAGGGGGCGCCTACAATGAGCAGTTCTTC. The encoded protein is CASSDTGGAYNEQFF.

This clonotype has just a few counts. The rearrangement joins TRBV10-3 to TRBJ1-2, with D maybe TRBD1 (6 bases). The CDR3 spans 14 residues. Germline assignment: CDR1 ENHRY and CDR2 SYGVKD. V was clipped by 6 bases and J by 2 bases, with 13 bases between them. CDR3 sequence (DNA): TGTGCCATCAGGGACAGACTTTCCAACTATGGCTACACCTTC. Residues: CAIRDRLSNYGYTF.

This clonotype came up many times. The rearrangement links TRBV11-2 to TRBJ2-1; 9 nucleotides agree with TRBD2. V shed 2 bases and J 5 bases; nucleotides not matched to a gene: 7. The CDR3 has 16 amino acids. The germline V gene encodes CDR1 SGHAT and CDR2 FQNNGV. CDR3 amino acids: CASSLRLAGTDNEQFF. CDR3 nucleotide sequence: TGTGCCAGCAGCTTACGGCTAGCGGGAACTGACAATGAGCAGTTCTTC.

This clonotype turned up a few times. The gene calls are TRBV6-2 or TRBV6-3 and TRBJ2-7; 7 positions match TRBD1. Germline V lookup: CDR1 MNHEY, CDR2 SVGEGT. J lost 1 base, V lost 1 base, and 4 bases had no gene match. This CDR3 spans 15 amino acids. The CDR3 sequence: CASSYYRDRSYEQYF. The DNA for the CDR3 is TGTGCCAGCAGTTACTATCGGGACAGATCCTACGAGCAGTACTTC.

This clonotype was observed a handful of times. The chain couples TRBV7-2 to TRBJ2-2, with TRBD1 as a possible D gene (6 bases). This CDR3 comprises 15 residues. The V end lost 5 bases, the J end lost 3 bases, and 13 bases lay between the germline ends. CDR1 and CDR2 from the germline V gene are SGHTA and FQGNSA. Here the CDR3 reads CASSHRDTDTGELFF. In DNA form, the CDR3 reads TGTGCCAGCAGCCACCGGGACACCGACACCGGGGAGCTGTTTTTT. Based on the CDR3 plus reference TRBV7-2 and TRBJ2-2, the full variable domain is GAGVSQSPSNKVTEKGKDVELRCDPISGHTALYWYRQSLGQGLEFLIYFQGNSAPDKSGLPSDRFSAERTGGSVSTLTIQRTQQEDSAVYLCASSHRDTDTGELFFGEGSRLTVL.

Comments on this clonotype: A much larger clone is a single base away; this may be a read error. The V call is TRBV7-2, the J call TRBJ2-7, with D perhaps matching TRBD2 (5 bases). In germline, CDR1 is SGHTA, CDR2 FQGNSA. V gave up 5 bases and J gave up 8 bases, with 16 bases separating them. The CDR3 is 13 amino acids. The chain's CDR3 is CASSPDRGYKQYF. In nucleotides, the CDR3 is TGTGCCAGCAGCCCCGACCGAGGGTACAAGCAGTACTTC.

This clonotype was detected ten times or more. The CDR3 region is CASSPYRISGNTIYF. CDR3 DNA sequence: TGTGCCAGCAGCCCCTACAGGATCTCTGGAAACACCATATATTTT. The chain recombines TRBV7-2 with TRBJ1-3, with D maybe TRBD1 (5 bases). Trimming removed 5 bases at V and 0 bases at J, with 11 bases between. This CDR3 contains 15 residues. The germline gives CDR1 SGHTA, CDR2 FQGNSA.

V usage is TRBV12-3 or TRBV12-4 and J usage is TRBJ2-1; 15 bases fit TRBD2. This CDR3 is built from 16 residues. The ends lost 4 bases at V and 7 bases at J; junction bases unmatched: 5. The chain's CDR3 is CASSSGLAGGWNEQFF. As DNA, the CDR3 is TGTGCCAGCAGTTCGGGACTAGCGGGAGGTTGGAATGAGCAGTTCTTC.

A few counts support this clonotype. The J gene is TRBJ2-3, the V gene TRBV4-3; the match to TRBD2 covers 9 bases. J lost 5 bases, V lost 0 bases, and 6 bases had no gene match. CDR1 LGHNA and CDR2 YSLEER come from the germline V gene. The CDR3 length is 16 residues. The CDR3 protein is CASSQDFPSGIDTQYF. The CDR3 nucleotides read TGCGCCAGCAGCCAAGATTTCCCTAGCGGGATAGATACGCAGTATTTT.